This TCR beta chain was profiled in a study of cytomegalovirus exposure and HLA in healthy donors. General study results and limits: A link between a missense DCLRE1C variant and TCR beta V- and J-gene trimming emerged from a later analysis. The study listed some 160 cytomegalovirus-associated TCR beta chains. An ancestry cluster, one associated with Asian ancestry, reportedly showed fewer N-insertions than the approximately 670-donor mean in a later analysis.

With V trimmed by 7 bases and J by 2 bases, 8 bases remained unmatched. CDR1 is MNHEY and CDR2 is SMNVEV in the germline V gene (reference sequence). The CDR3 sequence is 16 residues long. PCR used 60 Vbeta primers and 13 Jbeta primers. Only in-frame clones appear in the TCRdb table, and some are missing; sequencing was by immunoSEQ multiplex PCR. The sample has a few hundred thousand clones, roughly 80% seen once. Concerning this clone: Its target is not known.

The V call is TRBV27, the J call TRBJ1-6; 7 bases align to TRBD1. Sequencing was done on a sample of PBMCs. The origin of this receptor is a man aged 25 to 45 in good health and CMV-seronegative. The CDR3 DNA sequence: TGTGCCAGCAAGACAGGGATTAGGACCTATAATTCACCCCTCCACTTT. Translated: CASKTGIRTYNSPLHF.